These T cell receptor beta chains were read from a single sample in a study of cytomegalovirus exposure and HLA in healthy donors. The protocol was immunoSEQ multiplex PCR, while the TCRdb copy is restricted to in-frame clones and leaves out a portion. The sample includes more than 85,000 clones, approximately 87% of them seen just once. The sequenced sample was PBMCs. The source is a woman in her twenties or thirties in good health and CMV-seropositive. CDR3s include the opening cysteine and the closing phenylalanine or tryptophan. The D gene is left open where the match is weak. Clone size is stated in some rows and not others, as once, few, many or a class when expanded.

j_call d_call clone_size v_call cdr3_nt cdr3_aa
TRBJ2-7 NA NA TRBV5-1 TGCGCCAGCAGCTTAATAGGAGGAGGGCCGCTGGACGAGCAGTACTTC CASSLIGGGPLDEQYF
TRBJ1-5 NA few TRBV30 TGTGCCTGGAGTCCCCGGGGGGGGCGGCGCAATCAGCCCCAGCATTTT CAWSPRGGRRNQPQHF
TRBJ1-2 TRBD1 NA TRBV13 TGTGCCAGCAGCCCAGGACAGGGGAGAATTGGCTACACCTTC CASSPGQGRIGYTF
TRBJ2-5 TRBD2 NA TRBV7-3 TGTGCCAGCAGCTTAGACCGGACTAGCGGGGGCCCCGGAACCCAGTACTTC CASSLDRTSGGPGTQYF
TRBJ2-3 NA once TRBV2 TGTGCCAGCAGTGAATCGGGTTGGGGGGGCACAGATACGCAGTATTTT CASSESGWGGTDTQYF
TRBJ2-1 TRBD1 NA TRBV5-4 TGTGCCAGCAGCTTGCCCGACAGGGTTGGGAATGAGCAGTTCTTC CASSLPDRVGNEQFF
TRBJ2-7 TRBD2 NA TRBV13 TGTGCCAGCAGCCCCGGGACTAGCGGGGCACACGAGCAGTACTTC CASSPGTSGAHEQYF
TRBJ2-7 TRBD2 few TRBV5-1 TGCGCCAGCAGATTTAGCGGGGAGTGGGGCGAGCAGTACTTC CASRFSGEWGEQYF
TRBJ1-3 TRBD1 few TRBV5-4 TGTGCCAGCAGCGGGGGACAGGGGGCTGGAAACACCATATATTTT CASSGGQGAGNTIYF
TRBJ2-1 TRBD2 NA TRBV29-1 TGCAGCGTTCGAATACCGGGGGGGCACTCCTACAATGAGCAGTTCTTC CSVRIPGGHSYNEQFF
TRBJ1-3 TRBD1 NA TRBV25-1 TGTGCCAGCTCCGGGACAGCTAACTCTGGAAACACCATATATTTT CASSGTANSGNTIYF
TRBJ2-2 NA NA TRBV7-6 TGTGCCAGCAGCCTTAGATCCGGGGAGCTGTTTTTT CASSLRSGELFF
TRBJ2-2 NA NA TRBV5-6 TGTGCCAGCAGCTTGAGTTTCAGGGAGGTCGGGGAGCTGTTTTTT CASSLSFREVGELFF
TRBJ2-7 NA NA TRBV15 TGTGCCACCAGCCAGGGGCCCTACGAGCAGTACTTC CATSQGPYEQYF
TRBJ1-2 NA NA TRBV4-3 TGCGCCAGCAGCCAAGAGTCTCAGGACAGATCCAATGGCTACACCTTC CASSQESQDRSNGYTF
TRBJ2-2 NA NA TRBV27 TGTGCCAGCAGTTTCACAGGGATTGGCGGGGAGCTGTTTTTT CASSFTGIGGELFF
TRBJ2-7 NA NA TRBV5-1 TGCGCCAGCAGCTTCGCAGGCAACTACGAGCAGTACTTC CASSFAGNYEQYF
TRBJ2-2 TRBD1 NA TRBV5-1 TGCGCCAGCAGCTTACAGGGGACAAACACCGGGGAGCTGTTTTTT CASSLQGTNTGELFF
TRBJ1-2 TRBD1 NA TRBV5-5 TGTGCCAGCAGCTTGGCCGGGACAGGGGGCGCCTGGGATGGCTACACCTTC CASSLAGTGGAWDGYTF
TRBJ2-1 NA NA TRBV4-3 TGCGCCAGCAGCCCCTACTATCTCAATGAGCAGTTCTTC CASSPYYLNEQFF
TRBJ2-1 TRBD2 few TRBV6-5 TGTGCCAGCAGTATGACTAGCGGGGGGGCCAATGAGCAGTTCTTC CASSMTSGGANEQFF
TRBJ2-7 TRBD1 NA TRBV5-1 TGCGCCAGCAGCAGGGACAGGGTCCGCTACGAGCAGTACTTC CASSRDRVRYEQYF
TRBJ2-7 TRBD1 NA TRBV27 TGTGCCAGCAGTTTCCTAGGACAGGGGGCTTACGAGCAGTACTTC CASSFLGQGAYEQYF
TRBJ1-6 NA NA TRBV27 TGTGCCAGCAGGGACAGTGGTTATAATTCACCCCTCCACTTT CASRDSGYNSPLHF
TRBJ2-5 TRBD2 NA TRBV28 TGTGCCAGCAGTTTGGCCATGGGGAGGGTAGAGACCCAGTACTTC CASSLAMGRVETQYF
TRBJ2-3 TRBD2 NA TRBV29-1 TGCAGCGTTGAAAAGGCTAGCGGGAGGGCTAGCGGCCCAGATACGCAGTATTTT CSVEKASGRASGPDTQYF
TRBJ2-2 NA NA TRBV4-2 TGTGCCAGCAGCCAGACAGTAAACACCGGGGAGCTGTTTTTT CASSQTVNTGELFF
TRBJ1-5 NA once TRBV5-5 TGTGCCAGCAGCTTACAGATCAATCAGCCCCAGCATTTT CASSLQINQPQHF
TRBJ2-2 NA few TRBV9 TGTGCCAGCAGCGTAGACTTATCCGTCACCGGGGAGCTGTTTTTT CASSVDLSVTGELFF
TRBJ2-5 TRBD2 NA TRBV5-4 TGTGCCAGCAGCCCCGGGACTACACAAGAGACCCAGTACTTC CASSPGTTQETQYF
TRBJ2-7 TRBD2 few TRBV10-1 TGCGCCAGCATGGGGGGGAGCTACGAGCAGTACTTC CASMGGSYEQYF
TRBJ1-1 NA once TRBV29-1 TGCAGCGTTGCGAGACAAGACCAAGCTTTCTTT CSVARQDQAFF
TRBJ1-4 NA NA TRBV18 TGTGCCAGCTCACCAGCAGAGGGCAGATTTGAAAAACTGTTTTTT CASSPAEGRFEKLFF
TRBJ1-2 NA NA TRBV14 TGTGCCAGCAGCCCTGGGTGGGGCGCCTATGGCTACACCTTC CASSPGWGAYGYTF
TRBJ2-1 NA NA TRBV9 TGTGCCAGCAATGCGGGCCAGTTAGAATCGCAGTTCTTC CASNAGQLESQFF
TRBJ2-7 NA few TRBV6-5 TGTGCCAGCAGTTGGCCAGGGGTAGGGGAGCAGTACTTC CASSWPGVGEQYF
TRBJ1-4 TRBD1 NA TRBV2 TGTGCCAGCAGTGCGGACAGGGGTGGGGAAAAACTGTTTTTT CASSADRGGEKLFF
TRBJ2-5 NA once TRBV9 TGTGCCAGCAGCGTAGGGACGCTAGGAGGAGAGACCCAGTACTTC CASSVGTLGGETQYF
TRBJ2-7 TRBD2 NA TRBV19 TGTGCCAGTAGTATAGGTCGCAGCGGGAGGGCCGTGCAGTACTTC CASSIGRSGRAVQYF
TRBJ2-7 TRBD1 NA TRBV9 TGTGCCAGCAGCGTATGGGACAGCAACTCCTACGAGCAGTACTTC CASSVWDSNSYEQYF
TRBJ2-5 TRBD1 NA TRBV2 TGTGCCAGCAGTAGGGACAGCCAAGAGACCCAGTACTTC CASSRDSQETQYF
TRBJ1-1 NA NA TRBV4-1 TGCGCCAGCAGCCAAGTGGTACACAGGGTCCGCACTGAAGCTTTCTTT CASSQVVHRVRTEAFF
TRBJ1-2 NA NA TRBV18 TGTGCCAGCTCACCGTCGGACACCCGTGGCTACACCTTC CASSPSDTRGYTF
TRBJ1-1 NA once TRBV29-1 TGCAGCGCCGGACAGAGGAACACTGAAGCTTTCTTT CSAGQRNTEAFF
TRBJ2-7 NA few TRBV19 TGTGCCAGTAGTATTGTGGGGACTTACGAGCAGTACTTC CASSIVGTYEQYF
TRBJ2-1 TRBD2 NA TRBV19 TGTGCCAGTAGTAAATCCAGCGGGAGGGCCGATGAGCAGTTCTTC CASSKSSGRADEQFF
TRBJ1-3 TRBD1 NA TRBV29-1 TGCAGCGTTACCGGGACAGGGAGAGGAAACACCATATATTTT CSVTGTGRGNTIYF
TRBJ2-7 NA NA TRBV5-4 TGTGCCAGCAGCTTGGAGCCGACCTACGAGCAGTACTTC CASSLEPTYEQYF
TRBJ2-7 TRBD2 NA TRBV7-2 TGTGCCAGCAGCCAGACTAGCGGATCCTACGAGCAGTACTTC CASSQTSGSYEQYF
TRBJ2-2 TRBD1 once TRBV6-6 TGTGCCAGCAGTCCCGAAAACAGGGGGCAAGCCGGGGAGCTGTTTTTT CASSPENRGQAGELFF
TRBJ2-2 NA NA TRBV30 TGTGCCTGTCTGATAAGGCGGGGCCTTCCCGGGGAGCTGTTTTTT CACLIRRGLPGELFF
TRBJ2-7 TRBD1 NA TRBV19 TGTGCCAGTAGTGTGACAGGGGGCCTAACTTCCTACGAGCAGTACTTC CASSVTGGLTSYEQYF
TRBJ1-1 NA NA TRBV7-9 TGTGCCAGCAGACACTATAACACTGAAGCTTTCTTT CASRHYNTEAFF